This T cell receptor (beta chain) is from a study of cytomegalovirus exposure and HLA in healthy donors. As for the study in general: Of the donors genotyped, several hundred in all, 75% to 85% fell in the Caucasian-associated ancestry cluster. Study outcomes and limitations: In an earlier analysis, in under 700 donors, most V segments appeared productive either ~87% or ~30% of the time. Some public TCRs appeared in many individuals, while most sequences were rare.

V shed 6 bases and J shed 0 bases, with 14 bases lying between them. The germline V gene encodes CDR1 MRHNA and CDR2 SNTAGT. The CDR3 is 15 residues long. Concerning this clone: Its antigen is not identified.

PCR amplification relied on 60 Vbeta primers (plus 13 Jbeta primers). The assay was immunoSEQ multiplex PCR, and TCRdb's table has in-frame clones only and misses some. The data show 80,000 or so clones, approximately 71% seen once. The chain employs TRBV6-4 and TRBJ1-1, with D maybe TRBD1 (5 bases). Sequenced sample: PBMCs. The receptor comes from a woman between 40 and 55 years old in good health and CMV-seronegative. The CDR3 spells CASRSPMTVNTEAFF. For the CDR3, the DNA is TGTGCCAGCAGATCCCCCATGACAGTGAACACTGAAGCTTTCTTT.